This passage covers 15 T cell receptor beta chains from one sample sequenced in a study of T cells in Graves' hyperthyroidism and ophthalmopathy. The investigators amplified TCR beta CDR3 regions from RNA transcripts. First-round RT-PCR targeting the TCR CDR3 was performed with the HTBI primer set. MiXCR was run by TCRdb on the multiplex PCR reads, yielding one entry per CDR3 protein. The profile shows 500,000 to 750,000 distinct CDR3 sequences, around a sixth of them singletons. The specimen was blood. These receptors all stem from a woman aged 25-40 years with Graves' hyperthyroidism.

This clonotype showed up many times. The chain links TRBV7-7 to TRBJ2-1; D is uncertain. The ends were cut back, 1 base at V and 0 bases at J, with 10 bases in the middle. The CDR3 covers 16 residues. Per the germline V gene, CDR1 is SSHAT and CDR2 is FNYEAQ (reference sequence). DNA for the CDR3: TGTGCCAGCAGCTTAGAACCGGTGAGCTCCTACAATGAGCAGTTCTTC. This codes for CASSLEPVSSYNEQFF.

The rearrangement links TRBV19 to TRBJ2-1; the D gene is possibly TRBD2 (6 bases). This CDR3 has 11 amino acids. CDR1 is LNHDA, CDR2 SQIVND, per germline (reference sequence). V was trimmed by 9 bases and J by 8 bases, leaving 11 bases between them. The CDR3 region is CASGGGYEQFF. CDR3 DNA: TGTGCCAGCGGAGGAGGGTATGAGCAGTTCTTC.

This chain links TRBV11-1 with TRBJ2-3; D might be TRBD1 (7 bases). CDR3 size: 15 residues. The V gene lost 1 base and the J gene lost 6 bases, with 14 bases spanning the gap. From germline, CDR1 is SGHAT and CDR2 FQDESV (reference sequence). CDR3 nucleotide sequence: TGTGCCAGCAGCTTAGACGGGAGAGGGGGCGATACGCAGTATTTT. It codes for CASSLDGRGGDTQYF. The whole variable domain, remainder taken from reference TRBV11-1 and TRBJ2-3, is EAEVAQSPRYKITEKSQAVAFWCDPISGHATLYWYRQILGQGPELLVQFQDESVVDDSQLPKDRFSAERLKGVDSTLKIQPAELGDSAMYLCASSLDGRGGDTQYFGPGTRLTVL.

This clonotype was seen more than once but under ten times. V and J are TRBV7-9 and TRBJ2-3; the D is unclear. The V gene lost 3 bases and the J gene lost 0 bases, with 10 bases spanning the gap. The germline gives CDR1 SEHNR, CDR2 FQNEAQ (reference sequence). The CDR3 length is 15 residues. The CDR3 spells CASSFKEDSTDTQYF. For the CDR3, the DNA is TGTGCCAGCAGCTTTAAGGAAGATAGCACAGATACGCAGTATTTT.

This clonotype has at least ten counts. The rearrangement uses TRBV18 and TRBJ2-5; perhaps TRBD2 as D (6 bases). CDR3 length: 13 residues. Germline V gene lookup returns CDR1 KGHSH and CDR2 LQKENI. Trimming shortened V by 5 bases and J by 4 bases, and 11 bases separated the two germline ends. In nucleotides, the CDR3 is TGTGCCAGCTCAAGCCCGGAGGGAGAGACCCAGTACTTC. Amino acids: CASSSPEGETQYF.

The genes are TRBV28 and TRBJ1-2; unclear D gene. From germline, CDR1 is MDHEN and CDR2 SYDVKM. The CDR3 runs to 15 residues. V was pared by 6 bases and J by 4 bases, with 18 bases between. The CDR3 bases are TGTGCCAGCAGCTTCCAATCGAGCAGACTCTATGGCTACACCTTC. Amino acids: CASSFQSSRLYGYTF.

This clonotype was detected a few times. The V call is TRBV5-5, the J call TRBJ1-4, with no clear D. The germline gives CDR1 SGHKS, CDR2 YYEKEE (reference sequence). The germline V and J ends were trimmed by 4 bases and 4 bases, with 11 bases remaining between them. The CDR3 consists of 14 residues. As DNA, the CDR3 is TGTGCCAGCAGCATCGGACTGATTAATGAAAAACTGTTTTTT. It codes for CASSIGLINEKLFF.

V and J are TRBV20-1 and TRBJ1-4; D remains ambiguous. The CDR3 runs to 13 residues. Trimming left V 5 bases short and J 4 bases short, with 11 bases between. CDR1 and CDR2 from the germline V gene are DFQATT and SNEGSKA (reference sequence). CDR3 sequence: CSAGDENNEKLFF. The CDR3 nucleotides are TGCAGTGCTGGCGATGAGAATAATGAAAAACTGTTTTTT.

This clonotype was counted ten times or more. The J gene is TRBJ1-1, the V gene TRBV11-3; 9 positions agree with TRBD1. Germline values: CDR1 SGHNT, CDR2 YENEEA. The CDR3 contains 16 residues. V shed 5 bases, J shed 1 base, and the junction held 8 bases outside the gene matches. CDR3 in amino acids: CASSLRTGATNTEAFF. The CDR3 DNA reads TGTGCCAGCAGCCTCAGGACAGGGGCGACGAACACTGAAGCTTTCTTT. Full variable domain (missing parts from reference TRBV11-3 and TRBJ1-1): EAGVVQSPRYKIIEKKQPVAFWCNPISGHNTLYWYLQNLGQGPELLIRYENEEAVDDSQLPKDRFSAERLKGVDSTLKIQPAELGDSAVYLCASSLRTGATNTEAFFGQGTRLTVV.

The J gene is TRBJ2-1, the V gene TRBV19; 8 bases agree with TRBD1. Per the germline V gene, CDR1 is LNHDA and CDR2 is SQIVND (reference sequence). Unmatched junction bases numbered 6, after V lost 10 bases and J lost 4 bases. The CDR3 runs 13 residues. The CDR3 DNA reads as TGTGCCACCACGACAGGGGAGTACAATGAGCAGTTCTTC. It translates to CATTTGEYNEQFF.

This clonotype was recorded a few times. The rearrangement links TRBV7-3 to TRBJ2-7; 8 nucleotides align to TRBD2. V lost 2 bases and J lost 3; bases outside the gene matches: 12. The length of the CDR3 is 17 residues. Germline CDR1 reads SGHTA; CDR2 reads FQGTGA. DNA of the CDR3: TGTGCCAGCAGCTTATCCGGAGGGGGACTAGGGCGCTACGAGCAGTACTTC. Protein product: CASSLSGGGLGRYEQYF.

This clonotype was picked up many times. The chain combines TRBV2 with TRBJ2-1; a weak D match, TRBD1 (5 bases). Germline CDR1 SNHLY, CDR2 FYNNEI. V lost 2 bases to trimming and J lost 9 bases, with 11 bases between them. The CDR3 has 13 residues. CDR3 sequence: CASSERRGGEQFF. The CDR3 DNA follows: TGTGCCAGCAGTGAAAGAAGGGGTGGTGAGCAGTTCTTC. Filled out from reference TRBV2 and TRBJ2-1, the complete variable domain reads EPEVTQTPSHQVTQMGQEVILRCVPISNHLYFYWYRQILGQKVEFLVSFYNNEISEKSEIFDDQFSVERPDGSNFTLKIRSTKLEDSAMYFCASSERRGGEQFFGPGTRLTVL.

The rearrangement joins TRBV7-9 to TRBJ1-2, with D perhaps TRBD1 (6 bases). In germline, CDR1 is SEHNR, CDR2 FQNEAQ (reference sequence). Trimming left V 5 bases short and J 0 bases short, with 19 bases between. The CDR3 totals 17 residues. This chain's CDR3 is CASSPGGGVGSNYGYTF. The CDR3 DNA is TGTGCCAGCAGCCCCGGAGGGGGGGTGGGGTCTAACTATGGCTACACCTTC.

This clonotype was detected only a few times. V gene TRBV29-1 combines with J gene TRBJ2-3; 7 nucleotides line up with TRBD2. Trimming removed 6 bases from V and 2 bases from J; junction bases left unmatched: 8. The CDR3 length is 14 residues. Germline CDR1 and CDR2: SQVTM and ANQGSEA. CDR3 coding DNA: TGCAGCGTAGGACTAGTCCATGACACAGATACGCAGTATTTT. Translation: CSVGLVHDTDTQYF.

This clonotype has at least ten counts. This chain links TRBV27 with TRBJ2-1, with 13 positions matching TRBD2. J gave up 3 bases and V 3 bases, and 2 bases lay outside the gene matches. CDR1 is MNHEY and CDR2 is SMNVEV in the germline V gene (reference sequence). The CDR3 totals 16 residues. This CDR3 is CASSFTSGRGYNEQFF. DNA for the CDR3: TGTGCCAGCAGTTTCACTAGCGGGAGGGGCTACAATGAGCAGTTCTTC.